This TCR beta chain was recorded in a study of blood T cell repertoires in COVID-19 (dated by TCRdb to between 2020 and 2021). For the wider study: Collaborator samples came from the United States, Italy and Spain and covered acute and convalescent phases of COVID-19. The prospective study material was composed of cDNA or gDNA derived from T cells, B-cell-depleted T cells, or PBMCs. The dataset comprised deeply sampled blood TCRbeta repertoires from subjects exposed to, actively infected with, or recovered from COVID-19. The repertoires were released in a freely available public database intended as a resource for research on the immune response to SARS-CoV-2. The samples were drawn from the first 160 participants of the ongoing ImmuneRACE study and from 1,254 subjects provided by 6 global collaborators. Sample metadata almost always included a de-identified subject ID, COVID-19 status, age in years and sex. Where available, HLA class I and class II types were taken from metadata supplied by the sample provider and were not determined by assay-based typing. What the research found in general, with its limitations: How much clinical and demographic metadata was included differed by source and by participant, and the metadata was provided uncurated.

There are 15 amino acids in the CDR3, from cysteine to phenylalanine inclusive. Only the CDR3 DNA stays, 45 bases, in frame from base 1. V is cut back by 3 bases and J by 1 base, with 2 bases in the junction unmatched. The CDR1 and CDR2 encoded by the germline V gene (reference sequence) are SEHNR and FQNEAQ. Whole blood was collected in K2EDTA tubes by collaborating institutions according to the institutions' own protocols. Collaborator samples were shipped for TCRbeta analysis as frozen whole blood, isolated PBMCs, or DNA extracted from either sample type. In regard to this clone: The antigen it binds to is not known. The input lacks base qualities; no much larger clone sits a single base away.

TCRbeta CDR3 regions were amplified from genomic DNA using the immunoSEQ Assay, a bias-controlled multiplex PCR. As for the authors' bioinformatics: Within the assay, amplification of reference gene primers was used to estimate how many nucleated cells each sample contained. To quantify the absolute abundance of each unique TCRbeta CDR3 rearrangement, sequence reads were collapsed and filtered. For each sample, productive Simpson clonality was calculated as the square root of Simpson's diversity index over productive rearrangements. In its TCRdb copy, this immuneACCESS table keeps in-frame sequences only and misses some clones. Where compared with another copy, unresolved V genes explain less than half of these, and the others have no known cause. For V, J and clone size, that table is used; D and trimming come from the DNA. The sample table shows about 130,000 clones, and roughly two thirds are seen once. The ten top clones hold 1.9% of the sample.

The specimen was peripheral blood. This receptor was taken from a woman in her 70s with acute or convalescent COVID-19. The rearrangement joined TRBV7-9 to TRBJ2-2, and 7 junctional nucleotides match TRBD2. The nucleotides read TGTGCCAGCAGCTTCGCTAGCGGGAACACCGGGGAGCTGTTTTTT. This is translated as CASSFASGNTGELFF.